This T cell receptor (beta chain) came from a study of blood T cell repertoires in COVID-19. Study-level background: There were acute and convalescent COVID-19 samples, and they came from the United States, Italy and Spain.

The protocol was immunoSEQ multiplex PCR, while the TCRdb copy is restricted to in-frame clones and leaves out a portion. The sample has 100,000 to 150,000 clones; 85% to 90% are singletons. Deletions cut 6 bases from V and 3 bases from J, with 18 bases between. Germline V gene sequence: CDR1 MNHEY, CDR2 SMNVEV (reference sequence). The CDR3 covers 15 residues. The TCR comes from a man in his forties or fifties with active or convalescent COVID-19. The sequenced sample was peripheral blood. V gene TRBV27 combines with J gene TRBJ2-7, with D possibly TRBD1 on 5 matching bases. This CDR3 is CASSRMDTGHYEQYF. The CDR3 DNA sequence: TGTGCCAGCAGCCGAATGGACACAGGACACTACGAGCAGTACTTC.